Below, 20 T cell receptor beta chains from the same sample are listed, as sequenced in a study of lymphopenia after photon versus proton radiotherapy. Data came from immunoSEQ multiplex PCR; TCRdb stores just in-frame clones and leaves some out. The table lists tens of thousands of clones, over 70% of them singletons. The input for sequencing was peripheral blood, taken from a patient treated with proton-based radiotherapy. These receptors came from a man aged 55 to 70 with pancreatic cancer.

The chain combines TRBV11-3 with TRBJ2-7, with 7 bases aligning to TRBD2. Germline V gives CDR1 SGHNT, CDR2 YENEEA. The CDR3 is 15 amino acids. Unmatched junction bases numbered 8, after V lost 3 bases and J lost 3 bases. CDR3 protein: CASSFGGSLGYEQYF. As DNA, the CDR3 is TGTGCCAGCAGCTTCGGGGGGAGCCTTGGCTACGAGCAGTACTTC.

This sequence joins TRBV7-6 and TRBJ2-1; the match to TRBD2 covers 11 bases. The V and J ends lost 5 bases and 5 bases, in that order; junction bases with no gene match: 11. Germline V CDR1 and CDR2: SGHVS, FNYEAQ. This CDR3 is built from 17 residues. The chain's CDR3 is CASSQGHSGRDNNEQFF. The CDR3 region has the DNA TGTGCCAGCAGCCAAGGCCATAGCGGGAGGGACAACAATGAGCAGTTCTTC.

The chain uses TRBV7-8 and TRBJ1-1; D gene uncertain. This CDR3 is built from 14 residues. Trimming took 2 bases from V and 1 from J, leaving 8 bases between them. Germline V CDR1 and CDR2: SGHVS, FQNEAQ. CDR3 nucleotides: TGTGCCAGCAGCTTAAACAGTCGGAACACTGAAGCTTTCTTT. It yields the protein CASSLNSRNTEAFF.

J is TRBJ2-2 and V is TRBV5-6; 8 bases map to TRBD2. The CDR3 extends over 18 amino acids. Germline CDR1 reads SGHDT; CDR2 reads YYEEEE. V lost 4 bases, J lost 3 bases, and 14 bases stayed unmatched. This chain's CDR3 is CASSPRLAGPSYTGELFF. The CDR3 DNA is TGTGCCAGCAGCCCCAGGTTAGCGGGACCCTCGTACACCGGGGAGCTGTTTTTT.

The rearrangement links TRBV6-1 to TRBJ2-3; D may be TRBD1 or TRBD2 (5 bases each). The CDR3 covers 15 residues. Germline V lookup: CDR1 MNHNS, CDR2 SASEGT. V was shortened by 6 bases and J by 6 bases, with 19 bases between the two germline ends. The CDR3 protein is CASSLRDARSDTQYF. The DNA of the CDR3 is TGTGCCAGCAGCCTCCGGGACGCCAGATCCGATACGCAGTATTTT.

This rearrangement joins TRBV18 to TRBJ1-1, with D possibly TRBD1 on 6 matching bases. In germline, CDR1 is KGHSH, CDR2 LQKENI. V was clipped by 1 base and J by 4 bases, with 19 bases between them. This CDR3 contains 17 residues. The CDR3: CASSPLRDTPHSTEAFF. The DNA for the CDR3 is TGTGCCAGCTCACCACTGCGGGACACCCCTCACAGCACTGAAGCTTTCTTT.

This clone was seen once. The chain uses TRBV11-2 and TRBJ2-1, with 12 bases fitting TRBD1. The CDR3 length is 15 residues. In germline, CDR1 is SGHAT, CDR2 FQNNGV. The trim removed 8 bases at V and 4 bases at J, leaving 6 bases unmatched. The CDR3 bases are TGTGCCAGCGTGGAGGGACAGGGGGCATACAATGAGCAGTTCTTC. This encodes CASVEGQGAYNEQFF.

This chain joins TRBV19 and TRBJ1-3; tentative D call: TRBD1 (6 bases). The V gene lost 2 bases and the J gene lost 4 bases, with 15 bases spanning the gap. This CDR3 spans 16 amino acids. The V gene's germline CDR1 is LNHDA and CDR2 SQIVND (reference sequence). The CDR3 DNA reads TGTGCCAGTAGTATAACGGCAGGGGCGATCGGAAACACCATATATTTT. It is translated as CASSITAGAIGNTIYF.

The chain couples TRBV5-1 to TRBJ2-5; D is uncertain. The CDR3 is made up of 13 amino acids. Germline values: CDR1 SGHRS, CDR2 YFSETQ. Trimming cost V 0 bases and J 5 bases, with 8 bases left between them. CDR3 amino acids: CASSLAGSETQYF. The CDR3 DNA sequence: TGCGCCAGCAGCTTGGCCGGTTCGGAGACCCAGTACTTC.

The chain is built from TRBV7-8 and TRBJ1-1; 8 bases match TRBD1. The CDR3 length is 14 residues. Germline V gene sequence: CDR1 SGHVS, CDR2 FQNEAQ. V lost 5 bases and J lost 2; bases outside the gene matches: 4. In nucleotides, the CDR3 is TGTGCCAGCAGCCATGGACAGGGAAACACTGAAGCTTTCTTT. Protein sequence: CASSHGQGNTEAFF.

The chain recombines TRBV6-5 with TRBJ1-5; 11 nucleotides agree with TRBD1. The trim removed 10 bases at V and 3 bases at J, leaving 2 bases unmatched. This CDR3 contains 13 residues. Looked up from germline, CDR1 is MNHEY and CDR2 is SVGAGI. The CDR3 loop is CATGQGDNQPQHF. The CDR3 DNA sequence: TGTGCCACGGGACAGGGGGACAATCAGCCCCAGCATTTT.

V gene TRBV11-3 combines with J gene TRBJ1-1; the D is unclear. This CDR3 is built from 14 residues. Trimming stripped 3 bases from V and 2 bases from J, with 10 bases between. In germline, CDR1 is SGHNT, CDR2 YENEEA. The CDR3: CASSFRDGNTEAFF. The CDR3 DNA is TGTGCCAGCAGCTTCCGAGACGGCAACACTGAAGCTTTCTTT.

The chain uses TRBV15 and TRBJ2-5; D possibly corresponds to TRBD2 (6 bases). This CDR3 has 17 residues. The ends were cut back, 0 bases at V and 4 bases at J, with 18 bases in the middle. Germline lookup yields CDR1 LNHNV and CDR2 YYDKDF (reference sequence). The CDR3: CATSRDRGLERRETQYF. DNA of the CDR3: TGTGCCACCAGCAGAGATCGGGGGTTGGAGCGCAGAGAGACCCAGTACTTC.

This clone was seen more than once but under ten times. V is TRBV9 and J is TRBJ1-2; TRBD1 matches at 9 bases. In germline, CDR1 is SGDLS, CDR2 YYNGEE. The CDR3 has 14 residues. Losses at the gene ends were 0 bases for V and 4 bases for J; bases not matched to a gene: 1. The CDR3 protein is CASSVEGQGYGYTF. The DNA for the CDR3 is TGTGCCAGCAGCGTAGAGGGACAGGGCTATGGCTACACCTTC. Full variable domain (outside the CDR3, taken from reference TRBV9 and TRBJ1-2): DSGVTQTPKHLITATGQRVTLRCSPRSGDLSVYWYQQSLDQGLQFLIQYYNGEERAKGNILERFSAQQFPDLHSELNLSSLELGDSALYFCASSVEGQGYGYTFGSGTRLTVV.

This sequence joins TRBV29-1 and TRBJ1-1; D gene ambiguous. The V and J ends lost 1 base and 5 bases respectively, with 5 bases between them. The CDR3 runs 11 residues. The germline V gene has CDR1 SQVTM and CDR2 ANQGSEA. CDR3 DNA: TGCAGCGTTGAAGGAGGGACTGAAGCTTTCTTT. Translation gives CSVEGGTEAFF. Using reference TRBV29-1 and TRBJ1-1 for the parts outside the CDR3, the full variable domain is SAVISQKPSRDICQRGTSLTIQCQVDSQVTMMFWYRQQPGQSLTLIATANQGSEATYESGFVIDKFPISRPNLTFSTLTVSNMSPEDSSIYLCSVEGGTEAFFGQGTRLTVV.

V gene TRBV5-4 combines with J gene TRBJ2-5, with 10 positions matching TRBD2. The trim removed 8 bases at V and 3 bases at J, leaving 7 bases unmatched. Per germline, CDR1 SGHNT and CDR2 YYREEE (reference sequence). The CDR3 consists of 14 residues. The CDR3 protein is CASYLAGEKETQYF. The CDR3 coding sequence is TGTGCCAGTTATCTAGCGGGAGAAAAAGAGACCCAGTACTTC.

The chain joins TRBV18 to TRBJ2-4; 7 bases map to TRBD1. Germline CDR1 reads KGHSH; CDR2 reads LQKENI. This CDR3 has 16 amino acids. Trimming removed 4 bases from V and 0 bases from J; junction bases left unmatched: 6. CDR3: CASSQGANRAKNIQYF. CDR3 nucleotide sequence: TGTGCCAGCTCACAGGGGGCTAATCGAGCCAAAAACATTCAGTACTTC.

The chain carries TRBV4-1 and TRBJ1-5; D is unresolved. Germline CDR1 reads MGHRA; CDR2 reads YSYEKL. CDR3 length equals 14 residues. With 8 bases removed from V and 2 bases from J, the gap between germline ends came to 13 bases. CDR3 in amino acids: CASSYTHGNQPQHF. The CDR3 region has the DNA TGCGCCAGCTCCTACACACACGGCAATCAGCCCCAGCATTTT.

The CDR3 region has the DNA TGTGCCAGTAGTAGGTCGCAGGGTGGGGCTGAAGCTTTCTTT. This encodes CASSRSQGGAEAFF. The chain carries TRBV19 and TRBJ1-1, with D possibly being TRBD1 (5 bases). Germline V gene lookup returns CDR1 LNHDA and CDR2 SQIVND (reference sequence). The CDR3 has 14 residues. V was clipped by 4 bases and J by 6 bases, with 15 bases between them.

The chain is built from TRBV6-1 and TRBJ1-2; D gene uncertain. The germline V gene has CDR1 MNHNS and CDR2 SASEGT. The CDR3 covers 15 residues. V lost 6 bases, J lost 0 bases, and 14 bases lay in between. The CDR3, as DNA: TGTGCCAGCAGAAACCGGGCTCGGGCTAACTATGGCTACACCTTC. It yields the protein CASRNRARANYGYTF.